The 30 T cell receptor beta chains listed next were all sequenced from one sample in a study of T cell changes during pregnancy in multiple sclerosis. Sequencing was performed with immunoSEQ multiplex PCR; in TCRdb, only in-frame clones are kept and a portion is missing. The sample has some 75,000 clones, nearly 95% seen once. This specimen was peripheral blood, taken in the second trimester of pregnancy. These receptors were taken from a female donor with multiple sclerosis, enrolled in a pregnancy study.

Written as DNA, the CDR3 is TGTGCCAGCACCCCAAATGAGGGCCGATTCTACGAGCAGTACTTC. Residues: CASTPNEGRFYEQYF. The chain has TRBV27 and TRBJ2-7; tentatively, D is TRBD2 (5 bases). The CDR3 totals 15 residues. V gave up 7 bases and J gave up 3 bases, with 19 bases separating them. CDR1 and CDR2 (germline): MNHEY, SMNVEV (reference sequence).

The chain combines TRBV11-2 with TRBJ2-7; 7 nucleotides line up with TRBD2. V trimming: 8 bases; J trimming: 3 bases; junction bases outside the gene matches: 10. The CDR3 covers 14 residues. Germline V lookup: CDR1 SGHAT, CDR2 FQNNGV. The CDR3 reads CASALGEGNYEQYF. The DNA of the CDR3 is TGTGCCAGCGCCCTCGGGGAGGGGAACTACGAGCAGTACTTC.

The rearrangement links TRBV18 to TRBJ2-7, with D possibly TRBD2 on 5 matching bases. The CDR3 contains 15 residues. Trimming left V 1 base short and J 0 bases short, with 10 bases between. Germline V lookup: CDR1 KGHSH, CDR2 LQKENI. CDR3 region: CASSPRTGSSYEQYF. The DNA for the CDR3 is TGTGCCAGCTCACCACGGACGGGGAGCTCCTACGAGCAGTACTTC. Full variable domain (outside the CDR3, taken from reference TRBV18 and TRBJ2-7): NAGVMQNPRHLVRRRGQEARLRCSPMKGHSHVYWYRQLPEEGLKFMVYLQKENIIDESGMPKERFSAEFPKEGPSILRIQQVVRGDSAAYFCASSPRTGSSYEQYFGPGTRLTVT.

This chain links TRBV6-5 with TRBJ2-3; 7 bases line up with TRBD2. Germline V CDR1 and CDR2: MNHEY, SVGAGI. Trimming removed 2 bases from V and 4 bases from J; junction bases left unmatched: 3. This CDR3 contains 14 residues. The CDR3 DNA sequence: TGTGCCAGCAGTTACATGGCGGGAGCAGATACGCAGTATTTT. Translation gives CASSYMAGADTQYF.

The chain links TRBV19 to TRBJ2-7; 9 bases align to TRBD2. Losses at the gene ends were 3 bases for V and 0 bases for J; bases not matched to a gene: 9. CDR1 LNHDA and CDR2 SQIVND come from the germline V gene (reference sequence). This CDR3 comprises 17 residues. CDR3 bases: TGTGCCAGTAGTATGACCCCCCTAGCGGGACCCTCCTACGAGCAGTACTTC. Protein sequence: CASSMTPLAGPSYEQYF.

J is TRBJ1-1 and V is TRBV19, with 10 bases fitting TRBD1. Germline V gives CDR1 LNHDA, CDR2 SQIVND (reference sequence). The CDR3 extends over 13 amino acids. Trimming at V came to 10 bases and at J to 1 base, leaving 3 bases not matched to a gene. CDR3 region: CATRTGGNTEAFF. The CDR3 region has the DNA TGTGCCACCAGGACAGGGGGGAACACTGAAGCTTTCTTT.

The V call is TRBV11-2, the J call TRBJ1-1; possibly TRBD1 for D (6 bases). V gave up 4 bases and J gave up 8 bases, with 14 bases separating them. Germline V gene sequence: CDR1 SGHAT, CDR2 FQNNGV. CDR3 length: 13 residues. The CDR3 spells CASSSNDRMEAFF. CDR3 DNA sequence: TGTGCCAGCAGCTCCAACGACAGGATGGAAGCTTTCTTT. Full variable domain (outside the CDR3, taken from reference TRBV11-2 and TRBJ1-1): EAGVAQSPRYKIIEKRQSVAFWCNPISGHATLYWYQQILGQGPKLLIQFQNNGVVDDSQLPKDRFSAERLKGVDSTLKIQPAKLEDSAVYLCASSSNDRMEAFFGQGTRLTVV.

The V call is TRBV9, the J call TRBJ2-2, with a weak D call TRBD2 (5 bases). V dropped 4 bases and J dropped 7 bases, with 20 bases sitting between them. The CDR3 spans 16 residues. Germline lookup yields CDR1 SGDLS and CDR2 YYNGEE. CDR3 residues: CASSPPPLIGSGELFF. In DNA, the CDR3 is TGTGCCAGCAGCCCCCCCCCTTTGATTGGGAGCGGGGAGCTGTTTTTT.

CDR3: CASSLVSAGYGYTF. The DNA for the CDR3 is TGTGCCAGCAGCTTAGTCTCGGCAGGCTATGGCTACACCTTC. This chain connects TRBV7-2 to TRBJ1-2; D gene unclear. V gave up 1 base and J gave up 4 bases, with 10 bases separating them. Germline assignment: CDR1 SGHTA and CDR2 FQGNSA. This CDR3 spans 14 amino acids. The entire variable domain, with the rest obtained from reference TRBV7-2 and TRBJ1-2, is as follows: GAGVSQSPSNKVTEKGKDVELRCDPISGHTALYWYRQSLGQGLEFLIYFQGNSAPDKSGLPSDRFSAERTGGSVSTLTIQRTQQEDSAVYLCASSLVSAGYGYTFGSGTRLTVV.

The chain combines TRBV6-1 with TRBJ1-4, with D maybe TRBD1 (6 bases). Trimming removed 6 bases from V and 0 bases from J, with 11 bases in between. Germline CDR1 reads MNHNS; CDR2 reads SASEGT. The CDR3 sequence is 15 residues long. The chain's CDR3 is CASRRDTATNEKLFF. As DNA, the CDR3 is TGTGCCAGCAGGAGGGACACCGCAACTAATGAAAAACTGTTTTTT.

The J gene is TRBJ1-3, the V gene TRBV28; 7 bases are a match to TRBD1. Per the germline V gene, CDR1 is MDHEN and CDR2 is SYDVKM. Losses at the gene ends were 5 bases for V and 0 bases for J; bases not matched to a gene: 13. The CDR3 covers 18 residues. This CDR3 is CASSSRLTGTVSGNTIYF. The DNA of the CDR3 is TGTGCCAGCAGTAGTCGCCTTACTGGGACAGTCTCTGGAAACACCATATATTTT.

This rearrangement joins TRBV5-6 to TRBJ1-4; no definite D call. Germline V gene sequence: CDR1 SGHDT, CDR2 YYEEEE. There are 14 residues in the CDR3. V was trimmed by 4 bases and J by 8 bases, leaving 15 bases between them. The CDR3 DNA reads as TGTGCCAGCAGCACCTCCGGTCCCGGGGAAAAACTGTTTTTT. As protein: CASSTSGPGEKLFF. Using reference TRBV5-6 and TRBJ1-4 for the parts outside the CDR3, the full variable domain is DAGVTQSPTHLIKTRGQQVTLRCSPKSGHDTVSWYQQALGQGPQFIFQYYEEEERQRGNFPDRFSGHQFPNYSSELNVNALLLGDSALYLCASSTSGPGEKLFFGSGTQLSVL.

The genes are TRBV4-1 and TRBJ2-1, with 10 bases identical to TRBD2. The germline gives CDR1 MGHRA, CDR2 YSYEKL. The trim removed 4 bases at V and 10 bases at J, leaving 19 bases unmatched. This CDR3 contains 18 residues. The CDR3 loop is CASSPRLAGEWLVEEQFF. CDR3 coding DNA: TGCGCCAGCAGCCCGAGACTAGCGGGTGAATGGTTAGTTGAGGAGCAGTTCTTC.

The chain links TRBV25-1 to TRBJ1-2; tentatively, D is TRBD1 (6 bases). Looked up from germline, CDR1 is MGHDK and CDR2 is SYGVNS. The ends were cut back, 5 bases at V and 6 bases at J, with 16 bases in the middle. CDR3 length equals 14 residues. CDR3 nucleotide sequence: TGTGCCAGCAGTAGGGGGGGTGTATTCGATGGCTACACCTTC. Its translation: CASSRGGVFDGYTF.

This clone is a singleton in its sample. The V and J genes are TRBV6-4 and TRBJ2-3; D ambiguous. This CDR3 has 16 residues. Germline loops: CDR1 MRHNA, CDR2 SNTAGT. Trimming shortened V by 3 bases and J by 1 base, and 14 bases separated the two germline ends. CDR3 protein: CASSEIESLGTDTQYF. DNA of the CDR3: TGTGCCAGCAGTGAAATCGAGTCCCTTGGCACAGATACGCAGTATTTT.

The chain recombines TRBV7-2 with TRBJ2-2, with TRBD2 matching over 7 bases. With 5 bases clipped from V and 7 bases from J, the junction kept 10 bases outside the gene matches. This CDR3 spans 15 amino acids. The germline CDR1 and CDR2 sequences are SGHTA and FQGNSA. CDR3 loop: CASSASGTGGGELFF. The DNA for the CDR3 is TGTGCCAGCAGCGCCAGCGGGACCGGAGGCGGGGAGCTGTTTTTT.

The rearrangement joins TRBV5-1 to TRBJ1-1; 7 positions match TRBD1. The CDR3 has 16 residues. Per the germline V gene, CDR1 is SGHRS and CDR2 is YFSETQ. V was clipped by 4 bases and J by 1 base; unmatched bases: 10. The CDR3 DNA sequence: TGCGCCAGCAGCCGAAGACAGGGCCAGGGGAACACTGAAGCTTTCTTT. It codes for CASSRRQGQGNTEAFF.

The CDR3 nucleotides read TGTGCCAGCAGTGAAGAGACACTCATAAACACTGAAGCTTTCTTT. Translating gives CASSEETLINTEAFF. J is TRBJ1-1 and V is TRBV6-1; D gene unclear. The CDR3 contains 15 residues. In germline, CDR1 is MNHNS, CDR2 SASEGT. V was trimmed by 1 base and J by 2 bases, leaving 11 bases between them.

This clone turned up a few times. The rearrangement uses TRBV13 and TRBJ2-7; 7 positions match TRBD1. The length of the CDR3 is 14 residues. The junction had 9 bases not matched to a gene; V was cut back by 5 bases and J by 5 bases. Germline values: CDR1 PRHDT, CDR2 FYEKMQ (reference sequence). The CDR3 region is CASSRDSPAHEQYF. The DNA for the CDR3 is TGTGCCAGCAGCAGGGACAGCCCAGCCCACGAGCAGTACTTC.

The chain recombines TRBV28 with TRBJ2-7, with a weak D call TRBD1 (6 bases). CDR1 and CDR2 (germline): MDHEN, SYDVKM. Between the trimmed V and J ends, which lost 6 bases and 3 bases, there was a span of 18 bases. CDR3 size: 15 residues. The CDR3 protein is CASSPRAGAGYEQYF. In DNA, the CDR3 is TGTGCCAGCAGCCCTCGGGCAGGGGCGGGCTACGAGCAGTACTTC.

This clone was picked up one time. This rearrangement joins TRBV4-3 to TRBJ2-1; the D gene is possibly TRBD1 (6 bases). The CDR3 loop spans 16 amino acids. Germline CDR1 and CDR2: LGHNA and YSLEER. The V end lost 1 base, the J end lost 0 bases, and 10 bases lay between the germline ends. Here the CDR3 reads CASSQAGQFSYNEQFF. In nucleotides, the CDR3 is TGCGCCAGCAGCCAAGCCGGACAGTTCTCCTACAATGAGCAGTTCTTC.

This rearrangement joins TRBV30 to TRBJ1-2; 8 bases align to TRBD1. With 0 bases clipped from V and 8 bases from J, the junction kept 5 bases outside the gene matches. CDR1 and CDR2 (germline): GTSNPN, SVGIG (reference sequence). The CDR3 is 13 residues long. In DNA form, the CDR3 reads TGTGCCTGGAGTGTAGTTGCAGGGGGCGGCTACACCTTC. Amino acid sequence: CAWSVVAGGGYTF. The whole variable domain, filled in from reference TRBV30 and TRBJ1-2, reads SQTIHQWPATLVQPVGSPLSLECTVEGTSNPNLYWYRQAAGRGLQLLFYSVGIGQISSEVPQNLSASRPQDRQFILSSKKLLLSDSGFYLCAWSVVAGGGYTFGSGTRLTVV.

This chain's CDR3 is CASSQQGDFGYTF. The CDR3 region has the DNA TGTGCCAGCAGTCAACAGGGGGATTTTGGCTACACCTTC. This chain uses TRBV2 with TRBJ1-2; 8 bases line up with TRBD1. Germline CDR1 and CDR2: SNHLY and FYNNEI. Losses at the gene ends were 5 bases for V and 7 bases for J; bases not matched to a gene: 6. The CDR3 has 13 amino acids. The full variable domain, in which reference TRBV2 and TRBJ1-2 provide the parts outside the CDR3, is EPEVTQTPSHQVTQMGQEVILRCVPISNHLYFYWYRQILGQKVEFLVSFYNNEISEKSEIFDDQFSVERPDGSNFTLKIRSTKLEDSAMYFCASSQQGDFGYTFGSGTRLTVV.

The V gene is TRBV6-1, the J gene TRBJ2-3; 10 bases match TRBD2. The V gene's germline CDR1 is MNHNS and CDR2 SASEGT. CDR3 length: 16 amino acids. Trimming at V came to 3 bases and at J to 3 bases, leaving 6 bases not matched to a gene. CDR3 protein: CASSDLAGALTDTQYF. The DNA for the CDR3 is TGTGCCAGCAGTGACCTAGCGGGAGCTTTGACAGATACGCAGTATTTT.

This clone was counted a single time. This chain uses TRBV7-9 with TRBJ2-7, with D possibly TRBD2 on 5 matching bases. Trimming cost V 2 bases and J 3 bases, with 11 bases left between them. CDR1 SEHNR and CDR2 FQNEAQ come from the germline V gene (reference sequence). This CDR3 has 14 amino acids. In DNA form, the CDR3 reads TGTGCCAGCAGCTTACCGGGTAGCGACTACGAGCAGTACTTC. Translated, it gives CASSLPGSDYEQYF.

V and J are TRBV7-9 and TRBJ2-1; the D gene is possibly TRBD2 (6 bases). V gave up 1 base and J gave up 6 bases, with 13 bases separating them. The length of the CDR3 is 15 residues. Germline V CDR1 and CDR2: SEHNR, FQNEAQ (reference sequence). The CDR3 DNA reads TGTGCCAGCAGCTTAGGGACTATTAACCCCAATGAGCAGTTCTTC. It yields the protein CASSLGTINPNEQFF.

The chain employs TRBV15 and TRBJ2-2, with D perhaps TRBD1 (6 bases). The V gene lost 1 base and the J gene lost 8 bases, with 8 bases spanning the gap. The CDR3 has 13 amino acids. The germline V gene has CDR1 LNHNV and CDR2 YYDKDF (reference sequence). The CDR3 DNA reads as TGTGCCACCAGCAGAGTGGGGGCAGGGGAGCTGTTTTTT. This gives the protein CATSRVGAGELFF.

V is TRBV18 and J is TRBJ2-1; D possibly corresponds to TRBD1 (5 bases). This CDR3 contains 12 residues. Per germline, CDR1 KGHSH and CDR2 LQKENI. V dropped 4 bases and J dropped 9 bases, with 10 bases sitting between them. The CDR3: CASSLQEREQFF. CDR3 nucleotide sequence: TGTGCCAGCTCACTACAGGAGCGTGAGCAGTTCTTC.

The chain is built from TRBV6-5 and TRBJ1-2; no reliable D call. V lost 5 bases, J lost 2 bases, and 15 bases lay in between. The germline CDR1 and CDR2 sequences are MNHEY and SVGAGI. The CDR3 length is 15 residues. The CDR3 protein is CASSTPSGGNYGYTF. For the CDR3, the DNA is TGTGCCAGCAGTACCCCCTCCGGCGGGAACTATGGCTACACCTTC.

The J gene is TRBJ2-1, the V gene TRBV4-1, with D possibly being TRBD2 (6 bases). V was shortened by 2 bases and J by 14 bases, with 13 bases between the two germline ends. Germline V lookup: CDR1 MGHRA, CDR2 YSYEKL. The CDR3 is 12 amino acids. The CDR3 DNA reads TGCGCCAGCAGCCAACCACCGGGAGAGGAGTTCTTC. Translation gives CASSQPPGEEFF.